This TCR beta chain was observed in a study of technical replicates of blood from a few donors. The CDR3 has 15 amino acids. Trimming removed 1 base from V and 4 bases from J; junction bases left unmatched: 4. CDR1 is SQVTM and CDR2 is ANQGSEA in the germline V gene. Profiling relied on immunoSEQ multiplex PCR, and the TCRdb table lists in-frame clones only, not all of them. The sample carries roughly 80,000 clones, about 96% recorded once. The chain uses TRBV29-1 and TRBJ1-2, with 12 bases lining up with TRBD1. The source of this sequence is a human donor in good health. Sequences were obtained from T cells isolated from PBMCs. CDR3 in DNA: TGCAGCGTTGAAGCCGGGACAGGGGGCAGCTATGGCTACACCTTC. Encoded protein: CSVEAGTGGSYGYTF.